These 3 T cell receptor beta chains share one sample of origin, sequenced in a study of beta chain features in type 1 diabetes. Whole-study results and caveats: There was a moderate but significant shortening of TCRB CDR3s in all four CD4+ subsets of Type 1 diabetes patients.

Every bit of the isolated RNA underwent reverse transcription, so sequencing read expressed TCRB transcripts. Repertoires were generated with immunoSEQ multiplex PCR, while TCRdb's copy carries only in-frame clones and drops some. The sample contains 600,000 to 700,000 clones, over 10% of which appear only once. Their cognate antigens are unknown. Input material: naive CD4+ T cells from blood. The receptors shown here come from a man aged 18 to 35 with type 1 diabetes.

This clone was observed a handful of times. V is TRBV4-1 and J is TRBJ2-7; 9 nucleotides line up with TRBD1. Trimming took 0 bases from V and 5 from J; bases not matched to a gene: 8. The CDR3 has 16 amino acids. Germline lookup yields CDR1 MGHRA and CDR2 YSYEKL. DNA of the CDR3: TGCGCCAGCAGCCAAGACGGGGGACAGGGAAAGGACGAGCAGTACTTC. This encodes CASSQDGGQGKDEQYF.

The chain carries TRBV5-6 and TRBJ1-6; D might be TRBD1 (6 bases). The CDR3 has 14 residues. The germline V and J ends were trimmed by 0 bases and 10 bases, with 11 bases remaining between them. Germline loops: CDR1 SGHDT, CDR2 YYEEEE. CDR3 sequence: CASSLDGRGSPLHF. CDR3 nucleotides: TGTGCCAGCAGCTTGGATGGCAGGGGATCACCCCTCCACTTT. Full variable domain (remainder filled in from reference TRBV5-6 and TRBJ1-6): DAGVTQSPTHLIKTRGQQVTLRCSPKSGHDTVSWYQQALGQGPQFIFQYYEEEERQRGNFPDRFSGHQFPNYSSELNVNALLLGDSALYLCASSLDGRGSPLHFGNGTRLTVT.

The V gene is TRBV6-5, the J gene TRBJ2-7; no firm D call. Between the trimmed V and J ends, which lost 4 bases and 4 bases, there was a span of 8 bases. Looked up from germline, CDR1 is MNHEY and CDR2 is SVGAGI. The CDR3 spans 12 residues. CDR3 nucleotides: TGTGCCAGCAGTTCACAACCTTACGAGCAGTACTTC. It translates to CASSSQPYEQYF.